The 17 T cell receptor beta chains in this list originate from one sample, sequenced in a study of cytomegalovirus exposure and HLA in healthy donors. The PCR contained 60 Vbeta and 13 Jbeta primers. Method: immunoSEQ multiplex PCR; TCRdb's copy keeps in-frame clones and lacks some. Of about 160,000 clones listed, about 80% are singletons. The sample comprised PBMCs. The receptors were gathered from a woman between 50 and 59 years old in good health and CMV-seronegative.

About this clone itself: The same CDR3 arises from other DNA sequences in this sample as well. V and J are TRBV7-6 and TRBJ2-5; D perhaps matches TRBD2 (6 bases). Germline values: CDR1 SGHVS, CDR2 FNYEAQ. This CDR3 contains 13 residues. Trimming left V 5 bases short and J 2 bases short, with 9 bases between. The CDR3 DNA follows: TGTGCCAGCAGCCTGGGGACTCAAGAGACCCAGTACTTC. This sequence encodes CASSLGTQETQYF.

This clone was seen only once. The chain has TRBV18 and TRBJ2-3, with D possibly being TRBD2 (7 bases). The CDR3 loop spans 18 amino acids. The V gene lost 3 bases and the J gene lost 1 base, with 20 bases spanning the gap. Germline values: CDR1 KGHSH, CDR2 LQKENI. CDR3 sequence reads: CASSPRRRGAGGTDTQYF. The CDR3 DNA reads as TGTGCCAGCTCACCGAGGCGTCGGGGGGCCGGGGGCACAGATACGCAGTATTTT.

The CDR3 DNA sequence: TGTGCCAGCAGCTTGGGGGAGAGCAATCAGCCCCAGCATTTT. The encoded protein is CASSLGESNQPQHF. J is TRBJ1-5 and V is TRBV5-8; D is unclear. This CDR3 contains 14 residues. The V gene's germline CDR1 is SGHTS and CDR2 YDEGEE. V was pared by 0 bases and J by 1 base, with 5 bases between.

The chain links TRBV25-1 to TRBJ2-7, with 7 bases that match TRBD1. The junction had 7 bases not matched to a gene; V was cut back by 2 bases and J by 3 bases. Germline-derived CDR1 and CDR2 are MGHDK and SYGVNS. This CDR3 region has 15 residues. CDR3 in DNA: TGTGCCAGCAGTGAAGGACAGGCCCTTAACTACGAGCAGTACTTC. Translating it yields CASSEGQALNYEQYF.

This clone was recorded a few times. CDR3: CASSLETASYEQYF. The CDR3 coding sequence is TGCGCCAGCAGCTTGGAGACAGCCTCCTACGAGCAGTACTTC. The V and J genes are TRBV5-1 and TRBJ2-7, with D perhaps matching TRBD1 (5 bases). Trimming stripped 0 bases from V and 0 bases from J, with 7 bases between. CDR3 length equals 14 residues. Germline CDR1 reads SGHRS; CDR2 reads YFSETQ. Full variable domain (missing parts from reference TRBV5-1 and TRBJ2-7): KAGVTQTPRYLIKTRGQQVTLSCSPISGHRSVSWYQQTPGQGLQFLFEYFSETQRNKGNFPGRFSGRQFSNSRSEMNVSTLELGDSALYLCASSLETASYEQYFGPGTRLTVT.

The J gene is TRBJ2-1, the V gene TRBV5-1; TRBD1 aligns across 10 bases. The CDR3 has 18 residues. Trimming took 1 base from V and 5 from J; bases not matched to a gene: 12. Germline CDR1 SGHRS, CDR2 YFSETQ. DNA of the CDR3: TGCGCCAGCAGCTTGTCAAGGGGACAGGGGTCCCTGAACAATGAGCAGTTCTTC. This encodes CASSLSRGQGSLNNEQFF.

The chain recombines TRBV7-3 with TRBJ2-1, with D uncertain. The CDR3 sequence is 15 residues long. Germline-derived CDR1 and CDR2 are SGHTA and FQGTGA. Trimming cost V 7 bases and J 0 bases, with 13 bases left between them. The CDR3 region is CASTARRSSYNEQFF. CDR3 bases: TGTGCCAGCACCGCCAGACGGAGCTCCTACAATGAGCAGTTCTTC.

This clone has a single count. The chain's CDR3 is CASYRGLDTEAFF. In nucleotides, the CDR3 is TGTGCCAGCTACAGGGGGCTCGACACTGAAGCTTTCTTT. The chain combines TRBV7-9 with TRBJ1-1; 9 bases fit TRBD1. Per the germline V gene, CDR1 is SEHNR and CDR2 is FQNEAQ (reference sequence). This CDR3 has 13 amino acids. The V segment lost 8 bases and the J segment 3 bases; nucleotides outside the gene matches: 4.

J is TRBJ1-4 and V is TRBV5-1; 7 nucleotides line up with TRBD1. This CDR3 spans 14 amino acids. Germline V CDR1 and CDR2: SGHRS, YFSETQ. V gave up 4 bases and J gave up 6 bases; unmatched junction bases: 6. CDR3: CASSPGTDYEKLFF. For the CDR3, the DNA is TGCGCCAGCAGCCCGGGGACAGATTATGAAAAACTGTTTTTT.

This chain links TRBV5-1 with TRBJ2-4; 7 nucleotides agree with TRBD1. Germline lookup yields CDR1 SGHRS and CDR2 YFSETQ. The junction had 2 bases not matched to a gene; V was cut back by 0 bases and J by 8 bases. The CDR3 is 13 residues long. The CDR3 nucleotides are TGCGCCAGCAGCTTGGGGCAGGGGGACATTCAGTACTTC. Encoded protein: CASSLGQGDIQYF.

In its sample, this clone was seen a few times. This chain connects TRBV27 to TRBJ1-2; 9 bases fit TRBD1. Germline CDR1 is MNHEY and CDR2 is SMNVEV (reference sequence). Trimming took 0 bases from V and 10 from J; bases not matched to a gene: 6. CDR3 length: 14 amino acids. Written as DNA, the CDR3 is TGTGCCAGCAGTTTATCGGGGACAGGGAGGGCCTACACCTTC. This encodes CASSLSGTGRAYTF.

The rearrangement links TRBV29-1 to TRBJ2-1; TRBD1 might be the D (5 bases). Germline values: CDR1 SQVTM, CDR2 ANQGSEA. The CDR3 is made up of 16 amino acids. The V end lost 0 bases, the J end lost 0 bases, and 12 bases lay between the germline ends. CDR3 DNA: TGCAGCGTTGAAGATTTGTCAGGGTTCTCCTACAATGAGCAGTTCTTC. Amino acid sequence: CSVEDLSGFSYNEQFF.

The chain uses TRBV11-2 and TRBJ2-7, with a tentative D call TRBD2 (6 bases). Trimming left V 0 bases short and J 4 bases short, with 13 bases between. The CDR3 is 15 amino acids. From germline, CDR1 is SGHAT and CDR2 FQNNGV. DNA for the CDR3: TGTGCCAGCAGCTTAGATCCAGGAGGGATTTACGAGCAGTACTTC. It is translated as CASSLDPGGIYEQYF.

The DNA of the CDR3 is TGCGCCAGCAGCTTGGACAGGGGGGACTACGAGCAGTACTTC. It translates to CASSLDRGDYEQYF. The rearrangement joins TRBV5-1 to TRBJ2-7, with 8 nucleotides matching TRBD1. CDR3 length: 14 amino acids. Germline V lookup: CDR1 SGHRS, CDR2 YFSETQ. The junction had 2 bases not matched to a gene; V was cut back by 0 bases and J by 3 bases.

The J gene is TRBJ2-7, the V gene TRBV9, with D possibly TRBD2 on 6 matching bases. The CDR3 covers 14 residues. The V gene lost 3 bases and the J gene lost 5 bases, with 15 bases spanning the gap. Germline loops: CDR1 SGDLS, CDR2 YYNGEE. The CDR3 region has the DNA TGTGCCAGCAGCGACCTTAGGGCGGGGAACGAGCAGTACTTC. It translates to CASSDLRAGNEQYF. Full variable domain (missing parts from reference TRBV9 and TRBJ2-7): DSGVTQTPKHLITATGQRVTLRCSPRSGDLSVYWYQQSLDQGLQFLIQYYNGEERAKGNILERFSAQQFPDLHSELNLSSLELGDSALYFCASSDLRAGNEQYFGPGTRLTVT.

This clone was seen a handful of times. The chain has TRBV5-1 and TRBJ2-1; 7 nucleotides match TRBD1. V lost 3 bases, J lost 6 bases, and 6 bases stayed unmatched. The CDR3 length is 14 residues. Germline-derived CDR1 and CDR2 are SGHRS and YFSETQ. DNA for the CDR3: TGCGCCAGCAGCTCAGGGGGATCTGGCAATGAGCAGTTCTTC. This sequence encodes CASSSGGSGNEQFF.

The chain has TRBV28 and TRBJ2-7; TRBD1 aligns across 8 bases. The CDR3 has 16 residues. J lost 0 bases, V lost 5 bases, and 9 bases had no gene match. The V gene's germline CDR1 is MDHEN and CDR2 SYDVKM. The CDR3 region is CASSRTGRLDSYEQYF. The CDR3 DNA is TGTGCCAGCAGTCGGACAGGGCGCCTAGACTCCTACGAGCAGTACTTC. The full variable domain, its missing parts supplied by reference TRBV28 and TRBJ2-7, is DVKVTQSSRYLVKRTGEKVFLECVQDMDHENMFWYRQDPGLGLRLIYFSYDVKMKEKGDIPEGYSVSREKKERFSLILESASTNQTSMYLCASSRTGRLDSYEQYFGPGTRLTVT.